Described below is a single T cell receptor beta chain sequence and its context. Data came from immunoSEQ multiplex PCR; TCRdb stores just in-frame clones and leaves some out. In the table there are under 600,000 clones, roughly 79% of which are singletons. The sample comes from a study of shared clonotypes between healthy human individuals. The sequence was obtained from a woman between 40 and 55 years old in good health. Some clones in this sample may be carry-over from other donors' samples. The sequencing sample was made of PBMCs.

CDR3 coding DNA: TGTGCCAGCAGTTTATCTCAAGTAGGCCATTATGGCTACACCTTC. Translating gives CASSLSQVGHYGYTF. This rearrangement joins TRBV27 to TRBJ1-2, with D unresolved. Trimming removed 0 bases at V and 5 bases at J, with 13 bases between. Germline V gene lookup returns CDR1 MNHEY and CDR2 SMNVEV (reference sequence). This CDR3 region has 15 residues.